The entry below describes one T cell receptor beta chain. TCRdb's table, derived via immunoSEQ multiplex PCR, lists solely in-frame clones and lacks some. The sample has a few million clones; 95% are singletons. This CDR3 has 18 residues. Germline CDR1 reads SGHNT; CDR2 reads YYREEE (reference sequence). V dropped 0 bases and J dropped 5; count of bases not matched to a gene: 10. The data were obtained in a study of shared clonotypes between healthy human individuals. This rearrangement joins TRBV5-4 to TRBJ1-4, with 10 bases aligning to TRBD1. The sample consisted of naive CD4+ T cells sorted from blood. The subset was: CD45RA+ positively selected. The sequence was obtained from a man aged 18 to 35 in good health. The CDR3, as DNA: TGTGCCAGCAGCTTGGGGGCTAAGGGACAGGGGCAGAATGAAAAACTGTTTTTT. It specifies CASSLGAKGQGQNEKLFF.